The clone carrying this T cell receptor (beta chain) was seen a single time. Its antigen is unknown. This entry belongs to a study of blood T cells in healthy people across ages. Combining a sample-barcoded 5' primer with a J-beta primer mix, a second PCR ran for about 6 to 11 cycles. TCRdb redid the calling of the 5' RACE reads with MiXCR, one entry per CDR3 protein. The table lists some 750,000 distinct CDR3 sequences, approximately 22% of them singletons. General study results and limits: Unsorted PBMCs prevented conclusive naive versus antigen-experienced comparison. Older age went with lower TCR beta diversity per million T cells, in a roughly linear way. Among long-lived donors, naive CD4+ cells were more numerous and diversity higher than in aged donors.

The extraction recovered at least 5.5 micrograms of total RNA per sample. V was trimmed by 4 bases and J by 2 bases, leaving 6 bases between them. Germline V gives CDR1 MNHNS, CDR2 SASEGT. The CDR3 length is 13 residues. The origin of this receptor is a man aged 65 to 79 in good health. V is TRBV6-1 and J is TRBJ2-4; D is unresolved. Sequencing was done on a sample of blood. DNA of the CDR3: TGTGCCAGCAGTGTAGGATCCAAAAACATTCAGTACTTC. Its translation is CASSVGSKNIQYF.